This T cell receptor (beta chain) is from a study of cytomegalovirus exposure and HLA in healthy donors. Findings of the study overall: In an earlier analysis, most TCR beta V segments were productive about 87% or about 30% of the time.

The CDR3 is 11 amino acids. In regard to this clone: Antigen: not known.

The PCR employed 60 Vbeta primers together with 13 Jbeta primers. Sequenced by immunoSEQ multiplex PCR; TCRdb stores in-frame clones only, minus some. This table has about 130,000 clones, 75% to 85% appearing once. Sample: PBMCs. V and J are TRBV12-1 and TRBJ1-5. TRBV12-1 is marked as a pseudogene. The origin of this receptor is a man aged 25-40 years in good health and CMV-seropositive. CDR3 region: CTGGLGRPQHF. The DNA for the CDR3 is TGTACCGGGGGGCTTGGGCGGCCCCAGCATTTT.